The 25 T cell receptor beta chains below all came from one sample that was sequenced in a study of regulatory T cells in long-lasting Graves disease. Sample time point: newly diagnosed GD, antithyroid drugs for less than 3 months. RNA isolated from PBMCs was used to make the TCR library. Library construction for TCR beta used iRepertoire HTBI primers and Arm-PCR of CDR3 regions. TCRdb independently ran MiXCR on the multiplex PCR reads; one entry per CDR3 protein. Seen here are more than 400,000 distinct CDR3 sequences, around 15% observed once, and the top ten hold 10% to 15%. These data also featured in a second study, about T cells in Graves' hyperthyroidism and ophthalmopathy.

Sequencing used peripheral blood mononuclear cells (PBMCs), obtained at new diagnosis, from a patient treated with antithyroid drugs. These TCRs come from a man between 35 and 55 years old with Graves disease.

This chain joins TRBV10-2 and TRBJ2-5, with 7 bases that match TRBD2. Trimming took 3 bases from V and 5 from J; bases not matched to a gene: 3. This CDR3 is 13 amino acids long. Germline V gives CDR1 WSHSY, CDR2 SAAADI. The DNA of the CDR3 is TGCGCCAGCAGTGATGGGGGGGGTGAGACCCAGTACTTC. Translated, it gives CASSDGGGETQYF.

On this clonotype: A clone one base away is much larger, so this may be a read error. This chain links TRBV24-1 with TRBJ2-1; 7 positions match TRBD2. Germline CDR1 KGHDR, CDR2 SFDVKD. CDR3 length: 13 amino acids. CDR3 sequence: CAAASGLSNEPFF. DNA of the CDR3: TGTGCCGCAGCCTCGGGACTAAGCAATGAGCCGTTCTTC.

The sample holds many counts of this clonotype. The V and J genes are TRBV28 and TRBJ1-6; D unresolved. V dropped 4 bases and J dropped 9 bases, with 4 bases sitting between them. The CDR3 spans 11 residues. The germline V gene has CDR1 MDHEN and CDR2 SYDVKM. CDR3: CASSSTSPLHF. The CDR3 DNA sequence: TGTGCCAGCAGTTCCACTTCACCCCTCCACTTT.

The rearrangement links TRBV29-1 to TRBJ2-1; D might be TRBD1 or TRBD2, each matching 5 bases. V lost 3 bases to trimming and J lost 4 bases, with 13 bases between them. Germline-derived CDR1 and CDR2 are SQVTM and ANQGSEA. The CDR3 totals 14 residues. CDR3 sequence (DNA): TGCAGCGTTGAGGGGCTAGCCCTTTACAATGAGCAGTTCTTC. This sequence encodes CSVEGLALYNEQFF.

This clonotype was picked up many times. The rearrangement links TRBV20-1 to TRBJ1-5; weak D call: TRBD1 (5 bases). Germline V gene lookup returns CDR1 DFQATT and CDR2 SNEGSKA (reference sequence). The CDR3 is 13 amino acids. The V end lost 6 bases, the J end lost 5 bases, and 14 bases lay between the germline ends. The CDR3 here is CSANRDLDQPQHF. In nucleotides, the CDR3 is TGCAGTGCAAACCGGGACCTCGATCAGCCCCAGCATTTT.

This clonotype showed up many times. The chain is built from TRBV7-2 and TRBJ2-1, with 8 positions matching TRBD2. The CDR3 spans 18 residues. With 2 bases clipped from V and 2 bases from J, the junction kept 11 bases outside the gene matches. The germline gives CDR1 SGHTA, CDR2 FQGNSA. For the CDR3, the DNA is TGTGCCAGCAGCTTATTCCTCGGACTAGCCCTCGCCTACAATGAGCAGTTCTTC. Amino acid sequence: CASSLFLGLALAYNEQFF.

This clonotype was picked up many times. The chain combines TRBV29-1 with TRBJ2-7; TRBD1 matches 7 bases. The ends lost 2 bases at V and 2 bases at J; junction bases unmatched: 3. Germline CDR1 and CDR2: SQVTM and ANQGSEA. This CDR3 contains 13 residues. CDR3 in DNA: TGCAGCGTTGAACTGGACAGGCCCTACGAGCAGTACTTC. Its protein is CSVELDRPYEQYF.

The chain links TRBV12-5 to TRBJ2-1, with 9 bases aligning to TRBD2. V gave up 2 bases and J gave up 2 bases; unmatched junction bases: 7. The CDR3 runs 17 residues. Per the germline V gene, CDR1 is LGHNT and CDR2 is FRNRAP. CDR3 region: CASGLILAGATYNEQFF. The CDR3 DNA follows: TGTGCTAGTGGTTTGATCTTAGCGGGAGCTACCTACAATGAGCAGTTCTTC.

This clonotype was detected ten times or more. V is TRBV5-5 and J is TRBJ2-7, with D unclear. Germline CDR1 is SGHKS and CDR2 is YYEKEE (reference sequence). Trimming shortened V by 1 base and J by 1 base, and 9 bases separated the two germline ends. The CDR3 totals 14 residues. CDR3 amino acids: CASSLFEQSYEQYF. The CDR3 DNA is TGTGCCAGCAGCTTGTTTGAACAGTCCTACGAGCAGTACTTC.

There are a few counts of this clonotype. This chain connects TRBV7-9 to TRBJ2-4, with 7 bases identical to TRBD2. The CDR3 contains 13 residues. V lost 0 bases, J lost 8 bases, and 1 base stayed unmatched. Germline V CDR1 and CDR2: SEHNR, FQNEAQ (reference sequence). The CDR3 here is CASSLAAGDIQYF. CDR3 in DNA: TGTGCCAGCAGCTTAGCGGCGGGAGACATTCAGTACTTC.

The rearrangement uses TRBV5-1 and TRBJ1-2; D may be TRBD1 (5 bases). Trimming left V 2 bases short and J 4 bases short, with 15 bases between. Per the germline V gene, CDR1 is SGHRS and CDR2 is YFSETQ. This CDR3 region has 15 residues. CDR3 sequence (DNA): TGCGCCAGCAGCTTTGGGGCCAAGATGACCTATGGCTACACCTTC. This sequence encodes CASSFGAKMTYGYTF.

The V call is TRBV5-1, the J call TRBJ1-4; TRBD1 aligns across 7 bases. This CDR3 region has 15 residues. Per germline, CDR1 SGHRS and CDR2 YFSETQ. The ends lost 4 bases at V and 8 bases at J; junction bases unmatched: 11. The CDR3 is CASSLGDRAREKLFF. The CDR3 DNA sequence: TGCGCCAGCAGCCTGGGGGACAGAGCTCGGGAAAAACTGTTTTTT.

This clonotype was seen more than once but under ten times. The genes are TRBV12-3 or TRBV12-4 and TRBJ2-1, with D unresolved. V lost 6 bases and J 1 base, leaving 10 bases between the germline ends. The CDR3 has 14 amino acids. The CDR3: CASSRRISYNEQFF. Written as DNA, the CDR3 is TGTGCCAGCAGCCGACGTATATCCTACAATGAGCAGTTCTTC.

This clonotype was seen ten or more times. In DNA, the CDR3 is TGCAGCGTTAATACAGGGGGCGAGACCCAGTACTTC. This gives the protein CSVNTGGETQYF. The chain links TRBV29-1 to TRBJ2-5; 9 bases are a match to TRBD1. The CDR3 loop spans 12 amino acids. V dropped 5 bases and J dropped 5; count of bases not matched to a gene: 3. Germline lookup yields CDR1 SQVTM and CDR2 ANQGSEA.

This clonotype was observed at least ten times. CDR3 nucleotides: TGCGCCAGCAGCTCCAAAGCTAAGAACACTGAAGCTTTCTTT. Translated, it gives CASSSKAKNTEAFF. The chain recombines TRBV5-1 with TRBJ1-1; no reliable D call. The CDR3 is made up of 14 amino acids. Between the trimmed V and J ends, which lost 3 bases and 1 base, there was a span of 10 bases. Looked up from germline, CDR1 is SGHRS and CDR2 is YFSETQ. Full variable domain (missing parts from reference TRBV5-1 and TRBJ1-1): KAGVTQTPRYLIKTRGQQVTLSCSPISGHRSVSWYQQTPGQGLQFLFEYFSETQRNKGNFPGRFSGRQFSNSRSEMNVSTLELGDSALYLCASSSKAKNTEAFFGQGTRLTVV.

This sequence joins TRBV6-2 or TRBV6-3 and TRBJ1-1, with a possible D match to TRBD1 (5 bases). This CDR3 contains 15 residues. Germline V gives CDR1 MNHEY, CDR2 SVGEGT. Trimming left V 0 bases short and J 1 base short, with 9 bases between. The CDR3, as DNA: TGTGCCAGCAGTTACTCGGGGACGGAGAACACTGAAGCTTTCTTT. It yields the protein CASSYSGTENTEAFF.

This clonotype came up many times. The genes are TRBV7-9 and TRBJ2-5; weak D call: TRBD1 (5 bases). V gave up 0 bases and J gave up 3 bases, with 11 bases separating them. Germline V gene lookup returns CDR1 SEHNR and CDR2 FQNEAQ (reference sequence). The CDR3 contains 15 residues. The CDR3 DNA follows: TGTGCCAGCAGCTTAGCTACAGGCAGCAAAGAGACCCAGTACTTC. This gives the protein CASSLATGSKETQYF.

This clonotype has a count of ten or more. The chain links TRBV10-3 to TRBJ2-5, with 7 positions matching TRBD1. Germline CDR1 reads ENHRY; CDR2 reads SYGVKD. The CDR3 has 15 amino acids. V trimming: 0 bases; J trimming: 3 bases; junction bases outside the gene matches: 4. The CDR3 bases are TGTGCCATCAGTGAGTCTCAACAGGGGAAAGAGACCCAGTACTTC. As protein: CAISESQQGKETQYF.

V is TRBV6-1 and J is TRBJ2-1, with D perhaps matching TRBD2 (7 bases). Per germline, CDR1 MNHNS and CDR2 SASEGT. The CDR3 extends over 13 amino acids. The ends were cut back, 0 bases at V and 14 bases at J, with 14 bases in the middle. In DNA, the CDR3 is TGTGCCAGCAGTGAAGCGTCGGGGGGCGAAAAGTTCTTC. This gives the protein CASSEASGGEKFF.

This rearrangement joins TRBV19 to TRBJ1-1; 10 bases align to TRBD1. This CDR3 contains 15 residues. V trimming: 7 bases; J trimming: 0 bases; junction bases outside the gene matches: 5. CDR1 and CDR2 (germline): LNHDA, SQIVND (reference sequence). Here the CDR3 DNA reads TGTGCCAGTATTGTGGGGACAGGGGTGAACACTGAAGCTTTCTTT. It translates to CASIVGTGVNTEAFF.

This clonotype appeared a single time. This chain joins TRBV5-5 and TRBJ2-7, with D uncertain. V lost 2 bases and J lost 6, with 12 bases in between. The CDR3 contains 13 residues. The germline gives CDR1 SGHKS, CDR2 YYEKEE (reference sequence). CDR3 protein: CASSFRVLGEQYF. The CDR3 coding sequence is TGTGCCAGCAGCTTTAGGGTCCTTGGCGAGCAGTACTTC.

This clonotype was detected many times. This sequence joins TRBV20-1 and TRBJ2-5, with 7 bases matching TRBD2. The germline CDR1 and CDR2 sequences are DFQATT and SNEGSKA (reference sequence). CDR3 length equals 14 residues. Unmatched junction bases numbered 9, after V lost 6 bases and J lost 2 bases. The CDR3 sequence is CSAPRWGGQETQYF. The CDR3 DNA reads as TGCAGTGCCCCAAGATGGGGGGGGCAAGAGACCCAGTACTTC.

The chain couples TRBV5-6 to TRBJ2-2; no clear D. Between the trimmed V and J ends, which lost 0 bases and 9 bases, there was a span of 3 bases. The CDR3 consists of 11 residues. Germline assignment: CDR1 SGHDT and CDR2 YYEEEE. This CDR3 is CASSLGWELFF. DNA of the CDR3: TGTGCCAGCAGCTTGGGCTGGGAGCTGTTTTTT.

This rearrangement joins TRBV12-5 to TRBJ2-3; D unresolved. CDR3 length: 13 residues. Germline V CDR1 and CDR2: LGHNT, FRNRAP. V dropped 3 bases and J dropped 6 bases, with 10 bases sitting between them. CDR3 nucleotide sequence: TGTGCTAGTGGTTTTCCCCCCCCGGATACGCAGTATTTT. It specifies CASGFPPPDTQYF. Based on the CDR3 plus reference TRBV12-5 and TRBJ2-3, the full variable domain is DARVTQTPRHKVTEMGQEVTMRCQPILGHNTVFWYRQTMMQGLELLAYFRNRAPLDDSGMPKDRFSAEMPDATLATLKIQPSEPRDSAVYFCASGFPPPDTQYFGPGTRLTVL.

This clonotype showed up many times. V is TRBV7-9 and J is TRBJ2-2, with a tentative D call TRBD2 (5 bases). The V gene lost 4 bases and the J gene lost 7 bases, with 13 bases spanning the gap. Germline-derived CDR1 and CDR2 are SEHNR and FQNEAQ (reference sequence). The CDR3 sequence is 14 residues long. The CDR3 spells CASSSPYRDGELFF. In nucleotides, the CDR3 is TGTGCCAGCAGCTCACCCTACCGGGACGGGGAGCTGTTTTTT.